This TCR beta chain originates from a study of cytomegalovirus exposure and HLA in healthy donors. V was clipped by 4 bases and J by 4 bases; unmatched bases: 9. CDR3 size: 17 residues. In germline, CDR1 is MDHEN, CDR2 SYDVKM. Points from the study as a whole: In a later analysis, TCR beta V- and J-gene trimming showed a link to a missense DCLRE1C variant. An observed cluster of highly shared sequence variants was recorded as a likely sequencing artifact. An analysis was carried out later, and it reportedly showed fewer N-insertions in an Asian-associated ancestry cluster than the 666-donor mean.

The table lists this clone with a few counts. The target antigen is unknown. PCR amplification relied on 60 Vbeta primers (plus 13 Jbeta primers). The data were produced by immunoSEQ multiplex PCR, yet TCRdb's version contains in-frame clones alone and is incomplete. The table records more than 95,000 clones, 15% to 20% of them present only once. There were likely unrecorded immune exposures, though donors were nominally healthy when sampled. The source material was PBMCs. The V call is TRBV28, the J call TRBJ2-7, with 14 bases identical to TRBD2. The receptor comes from a female donor in good health and CMV-seropositive. This CDR3 is CASSSPGTSGSVYEQYF. In DNA, the CDR3 is TGTGCCAGCAGTTCTCCCGGGACTAGCGGGAGCGTATACGAGCAGTACTTC.